This T cell receptor (beta chain) is from a study of blood T cell repertoires in COVID-19. Study overall: Sites in the United States, Italy and Spain provided acute and convalescent COVID-19 samples.

Germline V gives CDR1 SGHRS, CDR2 YFSETQ. The length of the CDR3 is 13 residues. Trimming took off 0 bases at V and 4 bases at J, with 4 bases between the two ends. The protocol was immunoSEQ multiplex PCR, while the TCRdb copy is restricted to in-frame clones and leaves out a portion. Seen here are about 130,000 clones, roughly 86% observed once, and the top ten hold roughly 11%. The sequence derives from a woman aged 65 to 85 with COVID-19, enrolled during active disease. Sequences were obtained from peripheral blood. The chain is built from TRBV5-1 and TRBJ2-2; no clear D gene. For the CDR3, the DNA is TGCGCCAGCAGCTTGGCGTCCACCGGGGAGCTGTTTTTT. Amino acid sequence: CASSLASTGELFF.